Described below is a single TCR beta chain sequence and its context. The data belong to a study of blood T cells in healthy people across ages. The authors ran a second PCR of 7 to 11 cycles using a sample-barcoded 5' primer and a J-beta primer mix. MiXCR, applied by TCRdb to the 5' RACE reads, yields one record per CDR3 protein. The table lists about 1.4 million distinct CDR3 sequences, around 59% of them singletons, with 6.5% to 8.5% in the top ten. Trimming shortened V by 8 bases and J by 2 bases, and 15 bases separated the two germline ends. This CDR3 is 15 amino acids long. Germline V gene lookup returns CDR1 LGHNA and CDR2 YSLEER.

This TCR derives from a man younger than 35 in good health. The sequencing sample was made of blood. The chain employs TRBV4-3 and TRBJ2-2, with unresolved D. The CDR3 coding sequence is TGCGCCAGCCGACCGACCGCCACAAACACCGGGGAGCTGTTTTTT. It is translated as CASRPTATNTGELFF.